The next 31 T cell receptor beta chains were all read from a single sample in a study of blood T cell repertoires in COVID-19. The protocol was immunoSEQ multiplex PCR, while the TCRdb copy is restricted to in-frame clones and leaves out a portion. The table lists about 250,000 clones, approximately 84% of them singletons. Material: PBMCs or T cells enriched from blood (not recorded which). These receptor sequences come from a man aged 40-50 years who had recovered from COVID-19.

The chain couples TRBV6-2 or TRBV6-3 to TRBJ2-4; tentative D call: TRBD2 (5 bases). CDR1 MNHEY and CDR2 SVGEGT come from the germline V gene. V was shortened by 6 bases and J by 0 bases, with 15 bases between the two germline ends. CDR3 size: 16 residues. In nucleotides, the CDR3 is TGTGCCAGCAGCCCCGGACTGGAGATAGCCAAAAACATTCAGTACTTC. Amino acid sequence: CASSPGLEIAKNIQYF.

The chain employs TRBV10-3 and TRBJ2-2; 7 bases line up with TRBD1. Germline CDR1 ENHRY, CDR2 SYGVKD. The CDR3 sequence is 15 residues long. Unmatched junction bases numbered 7, after V lost 4 bases and J lost 5 bases. The CDR3 loop reads CAISVQGGATGELFF. DNA for the CDR3: TGTGCCATCAGTGTTCAAGGGGGCGCTACCGGGGAGCTGTTTTTT.

The chain links TRBV9 to TRBJ1-5, with unresolved D. Germline-derived CDR1 and CDR2 are SGDLS and YYNGEE. Trimming stripped 0 bases from V and 0 bases from J, with 7 bases between. This CDR3 is 15 amino acids long. Written as DNA, the CDR3 is TGTGCCAGCAGCGTAGGGGAGAATAGCAATCAGCCCCAGCATTTT. Amino acids: CASSVGENSNQPQHF.

The chain combines TRBV3-1 (or the pseudogene TRBV3-2) with TRBJ1-6, with TRBD1 identical over 7 bases. Germline V gene sequence: CDR1 LGHDT, CDR2 YNNKEL (reference sequence). The CDR3 totals 16 residues. The ends lost 0 bases at V and 7 bases at J; junction bases unmatched: 6. Written as DNA, the CDR3 is TGTGCCAGCAGCCAAGATCAGGGCAGGGGGAATTCACCCCTCCACTTT. Its protein is CASSQDQGRGNSPLHF.

The rearrangement links TRBV2 to TRBJ1-5, with 9 bases fitting TRBD1. The germline CDR1 and CDR2 sequences are SNHLY and FYNNEI. The CDR3 sequence is 16 residues long. V shed 4 bases, J shed 5 bases, and the junction held 9 bases outside the gene matches. For the CDR3, the DNA is TGTGCCAGCAGTGGGTTACTAGACAGGGGGGATCAGCCCCAGCATTTT. Translation: CASSGLLDRGDQPQHF.

The chain recombines TRBV7-2 with TRBJ2-2, with a tentative D call TRBD1 (5 bases). Between the trimmed V and J ends, which lost 3 bases and 8 bases, there was a span of 10 bases. CDR3 size: 13 residues. Germline CDR1 reads SGHTA; CDR2 reads FQGNSA. For the CDR3, the DNA is TGTGCCAGCAGCTTTGAACAGGCAGGGGAGCTGTTTTTT. Protein sequence: CASSFEQAGELFF.

The chain employs TRBV5-1 and TRBJ1-4; tentative D call: TRBD1 (5 bases). This CDR3 is built from 14 residues. Germline V gene data show CDR1 as SGHRS and CDR2 as YFSETQ. Trimming took off 9 bases at V and 5 bases at J, with 17 bases between the two ends. CDR3 DNA: TGCGCCAATACCGCCGGCAGGGTGAATGAAAAACTGTTTTTT. It translates to CANTAGRVNEKLFF.

The V and J genes are TRBV19 and TRBJ1-1; D perhaps matches TRBD1 (5 bases). The germline V and J ends were trimmed by 5 bases and 3 bases, with 19 bases remaining between them. Germline V gene sequence: CDR1 LNHDA, CDR2 SQIVND (reference sequence). This CDR3 is built from 16 residues. CDR3 residues: CASSLEWGERYTEAFF. CDR3 in DNA: TGTGCCAGTAGTCTCGAATGGGGGGAACGGTACACTGAAGCTTTCTTT.

The rearrangement uses TRBV7-2 and TRBJ1-3, with D unclear. This CDR3 is 17 amino acids long. Per the germline V gene, CDR1 is SGHTA and CDR2 is FQGNSA. V dropped 1 base and J dropped 0 bases, with 13 bases sitting between them. CDR3 region: CASSLGVIGGSGNTIYF. CDR3 nucleotides: TGTGCCAGCAGCTTAGGCGTAATCGGAGGCTCTGGAAACACCATATATTTT.

The chain recombines TRBV7-9 with TRBJ2-3; D not certain. Looked up from germline, CDR1 is SEHNR and CDR2 is FQNEAQ (reference sequence). Trimming left V 5 bases short and J 4 bases short, with 13 bases between. The CDR3 runs 14 residues. The CDR3 region is CASSPFPRSDTQYF. As DNA, the CDR3 is TGTGCCAGCAGCCCGTTCCCGAGGTCAGATACGCAGTATTTT.

V is TRBV4-2 and J is TRBJ1-4, with TRBD1 identical over 10 bases. Germline lookup yields CDR1 LGHNA and CDR2 YNFKEQ. The CDR3 totals 16 residues. After removal of 2 bases from V and 4 bases from J, the junction contained 4 bases not matched to a gene. In DNA form, the CDR3 reads TGTGCCAGCAGCCAAACCGGGACAGGGGATAATGAAAAACTGTTTTTT. Amino acid sequence: CASSQTGTGDNEKLFF.

This CDR3 is CASRSAETTGEAFF. The CDR3 DNA reads TGTGCCAGCAGATCGGCGGAAACCACAGGTGAAGCTTTCTTT. This chain joins TRBV6-5 and TRBJ1-1, with TRBD1 as a possible D gene (5 bases). Looked up from germline, CDR1 is MNHEY and CDR2 is SVGAGI. The CDR3 has 14 amino acids. V dropped 6 bases and J dropped 7 bases, with 18 bases sitting between them.

The J gene is TRBJ1-2, the V gene TRBV28, with no clear D. CDR1 and CDR2 (germline): MDHEN, SYDVKM. V lost 10 bases and J lost 6, with 9 bases in between. The CDR3 is 10 residues long. The CDR3 spells CATFRDGYTF. Here the CDR3 DNA reads TGTGCCACCTTCCGAGATGGCTACACCTTC.

This chain uses TRBV7-9 with TRBJ1-1; weak D call: TRBD1 (5 bases). V lost 3 bases to trimming and J lost 3 bases, with 17 bases between them. Germline CDR1 and CDR2: SEHNR and FQNEAQ (reference sequence). CDR3 size: 16 residues. The CDR3 DNA reads TGTGCCAGCAGCTTGTTCAGGACGTTCAGGGACACTGAAGCTTTCTTT. Translated, it gives CASSLFRTFRDTEAFF.

V is TRBV5-4 and J is TRBJ2-5, with D maybe TRBD1 (6 bases). V shed 7 bases and J shed 1 base, with 14 bases lying between them. Germline CDR1 reads SGHNT; CDR2 reads YYREEE (reference sequence). The CDR3 length is 14 residues. The CDR3: CASGSVGAQETQYF. The CDR3 coding sequence is TGTGCCAGCGGTAGCGTGGGGGCCCAAGAGACCCAGTACTTC.

The rearrangement uses TRBV6-2 or TRBV6-3 and TRBJ1-2; perhaps TRBD1 as D (5 bases). Trimming pared 5 bases from V and 1 base from J, leaving 8 bases between. Germline CDR1 MNHEY, CDR2 SVGEGT. CDR3 length: 13 residues. The CDR3 loop reads CASSTTVNYGYTF. In DNA, the CDR3 is TGTGCCAGCAGTACGACAGTTAACTATGGCTACACCTTC.

This chain uses TRBV19 with TRBJ1-2; the D gene is possibly TRBD1 (6 bases). The germline V gene encodes CDR1 LNHDA and CDR2 SQIVND (reference sequence). Trimming removed 9 bases at V and 5 bases at J, with 19 bases between. The CDR3 covers 14 residues. The CDR3 reads CASLHQGQHYGYTF. CDR3 DNA: TGTGCCAGCCTACACCAAGGACAGCATTATGGCTACACCTTC. The full variable domain, with the rest looked up from reference TRBV19 and TRBJ1-2, is DGGITQSPKYLFRKEGQNVTLSCEQNLNHDAMYWYRQDPGQGLRLIYYSQIVNDFQKGDIAEGYSVSREKKESFPLTVTSAQKNPTAFYLCASLHQGQHYGYTFGSGTRLTVV.

The chain is built from TRBV10-3 and TRBJ2-7; 7 bases are a match to TRBD1. From germline, CDR1 is ENHRY and CDR2 SYGVKD. CDR3 length equals 16 residues. The V and J ends lost 0 bases and 0 bases, in that order; junction bases with no gene match: 5. CDR3 nucleotide sequence: TGTGCCATCAGTGAGTCGACCACAGGGGTCTCCTACGAGCAGTACTTC. It encodes CAISESTTGVSYEQYF.

The chain links TRBV30 to TRBJ1-4; 12 positions agree with TRBD1. The CDR3 contains 13 residues. Germline values: CDR1 GTSNPN, CDR2 SVGIG (reference sequence). Unmatched junction bases numbered 2, after V lost 3 bases and J lost 9 bases. DNA for the CDR3: TGTGCCTGGAGAGGGACAGGGGGCAAAAAACTGTTTTTT. It codes for CAWRGTGGKKLFF.

The chain links TRBV19 to TRBJ2-7; D not certain. The CDR3 is 12 residues long. The V end was cut by 5 bases, the J end by 0 bases, with 5 bases between. Germline V gene data show CDR1 as LNHDA and CDR2 as SQIVND (reference sequence). The CDR3 here is CASSPNSYEQYF. CDR3 sequence (DNA): TGTGCCAGTAGTCCCAACTCCTACGAGCAGTACTTC.

The V and J genes are TRBV7-2 and TRBJ2-7; D is perhaps TRBD1 (6 bases). The CDR3 extends over 14 amino acids. Trimming took 5 bases from V and 0 from J, leaving 11 bases between them. Germline loops: CDR1 SGHTA, CDR2 FQGNSA. CDR3 protein: CASSTQTGSYEQYF. For the CDR3, the DNA is TGTGCCAGCAGCACGCAGACAGGCTCCTACGAGCAGTACTTC. Combining the CDR3 with reference TRBV7-2 and TRBJ2-7 gives the whole variable domain GAGVSQSPSNKVTEKGKDVELRCDPISGHTALYWYRQSLGQGLEFLIYFQGNSAPDKSGLPSDRFSAERTGGSVSTLTIQRTQQEDSAVYLCASSTQTGSYEQYFGPGTRLTVT.

J is TRBJ2-7 and V is TRBV3-1 (or the pseudogene TRBV3-2); TRBD2 agrees at 11 bases. The CDR3 consists of 17 residues. Germline V gene lookup returns CDR1 LGHDT and CDR2 YNNKEL (reference sequence). The ends lost 2 bases at V and 0 bases at J; junction bases unmatched: 6. The CDR3 DNA is TGTGCCAGCAGCCAATGGGGGACTAGCGGAAGCTCCTACGAGCAGTACTTC. Protein product: CASSQWGTSGSSYEQYF.

The chain recombines TRBV6-5 with TRBJ1-5, with TRBD1 as a possible D gene (5 bases). Trimming removed 4 bases at V and 3 bases at J, with 10 bases between. CDR3 size: 14 residues. The germline V gene encodes CDR1 MNHEY and CDR2 SVGAGI. CDR3 in amino acids: CASSSRVDNQPQHF. The CDR3 DNA follows: TGTGCCAGCAGTTCCAGGGTCGACAATCAGCCCCAGCATTTT.

This sequence joins TRBV12-1 and TRBJ1-2; the D call in the table, TRBD1, was not verified against the DNA. TRBV12-1 is labeled a pseudogene. CDR3 length equals 16 residues. In nucleotides, the CDR3 is TGTGCCAGCAGCTCCGAGGGGGCCGAGTCTAACTATGGCTACACCTTC. It specifies CASSSEGAESNYGYTF.

The V call is TRBV18, the J call TRBJ2-5, with unresolved D. This CDR3 has 13 amino acids. Germline CDR1 is KGHSH and CDR2 is LQKENI. Trimming pared 2 bases from V and 1 base from J, leaving 5 bases between. CDR3 loop: CASSPGLQETQYF. CDR3 DNA: TGTGCCAGCTCACCAGGGCTCCAAGAGACCCAGTACTTC.

By share of the sample, this clone is medium-sized (0.01 to 0.1%). The rearrangement links TRBV6-5 to TRBJ2-1; tentatively, D is TRBD2 (5 bases). The germline V gene has CDR1 MNHEY and CDR2 SVGAGI. V lost 2 bases and J lost 8, with 16 bases in between. This CDR3 is built from 15 residues. CDR3 bases: TGTGCCAGCAGTTACGTGGGGAGCGGTGGCTATGAGCAGTTCTTC. Protein: CASSYVGSGGYEQFF.

This CDR3 reads CASQGASSGANVLTF. The CDR3 nucleotides read TGTGCCAGCCAGGGGGCTAGCTCTGGGGCCAACGTCCTGACTTTC. The chain has TRBV3-1 (or the pseudogene TRBV3-2) and TRBJ2-6; TRBD1 matches 8 bases. This CDR3 spans 15 amino acids. V trimming: 8 bases; J trimming: 0 bases; junction bases outside the gene matches: 3. Germline V gene lookup returns CDR1 LGHDT and CDR2 YNNKEL (reference sequence).

This chain connects TRBV12-3 or TRBV12-4 to TRBJ1-4, with TRBD1 identical over 9 bases. Unmatched junction bases numbered 2, after V lost 6 bases and J lost 6 bases. The CDR3 runs to 13 residues. In DNA, the CDR3 is TGTGCCAGCAGGAGACAGGGGGATGAAAAACTGTTTTTT. The encoded protein is CASRRQGDEKLFF.

The chain combines TRBV27 with TRBJ1-4; 11 nucleotides match TRBD1. The CDR3 consists of 17 residues. CDR1 and CDR2 (germline): MNHEY, SMNVEV (reference sequence). Germline trimming cut 7 bases from V and 8 bases from J; bases unmatched to any gene: 15. The CDR3 nucleotides are TGTGCCAGCATGCCCCGGACAGGGGGCGGCAAGTGGGAAAAACTGTTTTTT. Encoded protein: CASMPRTGGGKWEKLFF.

This clone was observed a few times. This sequence joins TRBV6-5 and TRBJ1-1, with 7 bases lining up with TRBD1. Germline V gene data show CDR1 as MNHEY and CDR2 as SVGAGI. This CDR3 region has 15 residues. Trimming cost V 6 bases and J 0 bases; bases outside gene matches: 7. CDR3 in amino acids: CASRRQGSVNTEAFF. As DNA, the CDR3 is TGTGCCAGCAGAAGACAGGGTTCCGTGAACACTGAAGCTTTCTTT.

This clone was observed a few times. This chain connects TRBV7-6 to TRBJ1-2, with unresolved D. Germline V gene sequence: CDR1 SGHVS, CDR2 FNYEAQ. The length of the CDR3 is 13 residues. The V gene lost 5 bases and the J gene lost 7 bases, with 14 bases spanning the gap. The CDR3 nucleotides read TGTGCCAGCAGCCCCCCCGGGATGGGTGGCTACACCTTC. It encodes CASSPPGMGGYTF.